This entry is about one T cell receptor beta chain. This sample is drawn from a study of blood T cell repertoires in COVID-19. The overall study: The analysed material was cDNA or gDNA that came from T cells, B-cell-depleted T cells, or PBMCs.

Authors' methods: For nucleated cells, counts were estimated from reference gene primer amplification. The table came from immunoSEQ multiplex PCR; TCRdb's copy has only in-frame clones and leaves some out. V and J calls and clone size are as listed in that table; D and trimming were resolved from the DNA. Among some 450,000 clones listed, approximately 90% were seen once. The CDR3 is 14 amino acids. Trimming at V came to 0 bases and at J to 4 bases, leaving 2 bases not matched to a gene. Per germline, CDR1 SGHAT and CDR2 FQNNGV. Followed over time, Seattle patients had been enrolled while infection was active.

The TCR comes from a man between 18 and 29 years old with COVID-19, enrolled during active disease. The sample consisted of peripheral blood. The chain employs TRBV11-2 and TRBJ2-7; the match to TRBD1 covers 8 bases. The CDR3 coding sequence is TGTGCCAGCAGCTTAGACCGGACAGGGTACGAGCAGTACTTC. Translated, it gives CASSLDRTGYEQYF.